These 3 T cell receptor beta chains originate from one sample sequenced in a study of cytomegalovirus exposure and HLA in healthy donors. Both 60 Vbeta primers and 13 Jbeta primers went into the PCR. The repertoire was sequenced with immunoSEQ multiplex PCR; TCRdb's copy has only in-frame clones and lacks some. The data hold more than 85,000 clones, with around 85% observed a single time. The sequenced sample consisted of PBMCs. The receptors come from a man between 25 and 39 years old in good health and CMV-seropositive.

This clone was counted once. Written as DNA, the CDR3 is TGCGCCAGCAGCCAAGATCGACGCAGGGGCTCTGGAAACACCATATATTTT. Its translation: CASSQDRRRGSGNTIYF. The J gene is TRBJ1-3, the V gene TRBV4-1; tentatively, D is TRBD1 (6 bases). CDR3 length: 17 residues. The germline gives CDR1 MGHRA, CDR2 YSYEKL. V was shortened by 0 bases and J by 0 bases, with 12 bases between the two germline ends.

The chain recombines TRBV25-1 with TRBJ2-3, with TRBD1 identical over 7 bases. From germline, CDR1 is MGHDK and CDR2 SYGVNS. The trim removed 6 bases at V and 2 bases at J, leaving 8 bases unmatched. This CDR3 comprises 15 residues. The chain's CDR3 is CASRQTGTDTDTQYF. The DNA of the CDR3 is TGTGCCAGCAGACAAACCGGGACAGACACAGATACGCAGTATTTT.

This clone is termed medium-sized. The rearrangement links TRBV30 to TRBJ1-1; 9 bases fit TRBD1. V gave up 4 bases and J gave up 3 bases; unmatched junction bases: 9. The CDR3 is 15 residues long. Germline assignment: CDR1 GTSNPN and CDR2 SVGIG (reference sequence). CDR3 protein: CAWTTGQGRDTEAFF. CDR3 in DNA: TGTGCCTGGACCACGGGACAGGGTCGGGACACTGAAGCTTTCTTT.